This TCR beta chain was captured by sequencing in a study of T cells after yellow fever vaccination. Study details: Preparing low-cell-number fractions relied on SMART-Seq v4 Ultra Low Input. Whole-study results and caveats: The booster response re-showed most primary clones: roughly 97% CD4, around 85% CD8. FACS-sorted repertoires could contain abundant clonotypes contaminating from the bulk population.

The sample holds a few counts of this clonotype. No antigen is known for it. Researchers made TCR cDNA using 5'RACE template switching, and this step added a universal primer site and UMIs. TCRdb itself ran the 5' RACE reads through MiXCR, one entry per CDR3 protein. The data contain roughly 170,000 distinct CDR3 sequences, around 9.7% of them seen just once; the ten biggest clones take up 35% to 40%. The source material was CD8+ T cells sorted from PBMCs, sampled 45 days after the yellow fever booster vaccination. The TCR comes from a man between 18 and 35 years old who received the YFV17D yellow fever vaccine.

CDR3 in DNA: TGTGCCAGCAGTTTTTCCAGCGGGGCCCAAGAGACCCAGTACTTC. Residues: CASSFSSGAQETQYF. This chain connects TRBV28 to TRBJ2-5; 7 bases fit TRBD2. Trimming removed 3 bases from V and 1 base from J; junction bases left unmatched: 5. Germline assignment: CDR1 MDHEN and CDR2 SYDVKM. The CDR3 extends over 15 amino acids. The full variable domain, with the rest looked up from reference TRBV28 and TRBJ2-5, is DVKVTQSSRYLVKRTGEKVFLECVQDMDHENMFWYRQDPGLGLRLIYFSYDVKMKEKGDIPEGYSVSREKKERFSLILESASTNQTSMYLCASSFSSGAQETQYFGPGTRLLVL.